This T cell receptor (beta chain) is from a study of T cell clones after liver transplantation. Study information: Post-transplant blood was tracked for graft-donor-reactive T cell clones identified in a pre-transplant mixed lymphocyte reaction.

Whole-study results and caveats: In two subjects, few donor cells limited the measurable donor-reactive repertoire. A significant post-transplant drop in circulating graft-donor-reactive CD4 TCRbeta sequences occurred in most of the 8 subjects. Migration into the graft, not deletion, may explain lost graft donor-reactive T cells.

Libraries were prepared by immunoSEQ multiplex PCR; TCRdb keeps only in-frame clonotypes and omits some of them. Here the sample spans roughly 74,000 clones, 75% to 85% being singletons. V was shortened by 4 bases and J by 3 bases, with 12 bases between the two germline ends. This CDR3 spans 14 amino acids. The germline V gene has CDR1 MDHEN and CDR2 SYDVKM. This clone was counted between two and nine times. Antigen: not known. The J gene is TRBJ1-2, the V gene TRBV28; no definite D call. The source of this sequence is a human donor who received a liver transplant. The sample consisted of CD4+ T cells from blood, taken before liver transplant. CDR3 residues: CASSSLGEYYGYTF. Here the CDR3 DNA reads TGTGCCAGCAGTTCTCTAGGAGAATACTATGGCTACACCTTC.